These T cell receptor beta chains were read from a single sample in a study of T cells after yellow fever vaccination. TCRdb recomputed calls from the 5' RACE reads with MiXCR, one row per CDR3 protein. The sample has 500,000 to 550,000 distinct CDR3 sequences, less than 25% seen once. The material was PBMCs, obtained 21 days after the first yellow fever vaccination. These TCRs come from a man between 18 and 35 years old who received the YFV17D yellow fever vaccine. The conserved cysteine and the conserved F or W are not part of the CDR3 here. D genes are given only for firm matches. Size values are once, few and many counts, or a class for expanded clones, and some rows have none.

J gene | V gene | D gene | clone size | CDR3 protein
TRBJ2-2 | TRBV24-1 | - | - | ATSDLTERDTGELF
TRBJ2-2 | TRBV5-1 | - | - | ASSWKGGGGELF
TRBJ1-5 | TRBV7-9 | - | - | ASSLGGGSDQPQH
TRBJ1-2 | TRBV5-1 | TRBD1 | - | ASSFGGQGNYGYT
TRBJ2-5 | TRBV3-1 | - | few | ASSQDGGPYSYVRETQY
TRBJ2-7 | TRBV29-1 | TRBD1 | - | SVRTGATYEQY
TRBJ2-6 | TRBV5-1 | - | once | ASSLAGSSGANVLT
TRBJ1-6 | TRBV19 | - | few | ASSIGSGNSPLH
TRBJ2-1 | TRBV11-2 | - | - | ASSLDHFWGSRGWDEQF
TRBJ2-1 | TRBV18 | TRBD2 | few | ASSPQFAAGGPNNEQF
TRBJ2-5 | TRBV7-2 | - | few | ASSFGHGETQY
TRBJ2-2 | TRBV5-1 | - | - | ASQDDGGYTGELF
TRBJ2-2 | TRBV11-3 | - | few | ASSERAGSVGELF
TRBJ2-1 | TRBV20-1 | - | few | SAGGPFDNEQF
TRBJ2-3 | TRBV27 | TRBD1 | - | ASSLWTGVGTQY
TRBJ1-1 | TRBV12-3/TRBV12-4 | TRBD1 | few | ASRPQGSGTEAF
TRBJ2-1 | TRBV5-1 | TRBD2 | few | ASSLERGGRNEQF